These T cell receptor beta chains were read from a single sample in a study of PD-L1 blockade in urothelial cancer. Clones were sequenced by immunoSEQ multiplex PCR, and TCRdb holds only the in-frame ones, with some missing. The sample lists approximately 88,000 clones; about four fifths were seen once. This material consisted of PBMCs, taken around atezolizumab (anti-PD-L1) treatment. These receptor sequences come from a man between 60 and 70 years old with urothelial cancer. The CDR3 runs from the conserved cysteine through the conserved F or W. Clone size is given for some rows only: seen once, a few or many times, or a class if the clone is expanded.

>few|TRBJ2-2|TRBV11-2
CASSLNTGELFF
>-|TRBJ2-7|TRBV29-1
CSVVPGQGSNEQYF
>once|TRBJ2-2|TRBV10-3
CAISDRVAGGDTGELFF
>-|TRBJ1-3|TRBV5-1
CASSGQGAAGNTIYF
>-|TRBJ2-7|TRBV10-2
CASSEPAGARYEQYF
>-|TRBJ2-1|TRBV6-5
CASSLSLAGGPNEQFF
>once|TRBJ2-7|TRBV10-1
CASSENRWREQYF
>once|TRBJ2-5|TRBV27
CASSDLTGQETQYF
>-|TRBJ2-7|TRBV4-1
CASSQEQAAYEQYF
>-|TRBJ1-2|TRBV27
CASSLNPSAQLYGYTF
>-|TRBJ1-5|TRBV28
CASYRGSNQPQHF
>-|TRBJ1-2|TRBV7-2
CASTRNQGAYGYTF
>-|TRBJ1-3|TRBV18
CASSPGTGGSGNTIYF
>-|TRBJ1-1|TRBV11-2
CASSFTGLNTEAFF
>-|TRBJ1-2|TRBV4-1
CASSRDPSGTGDGGYGYTF
>-|TRBJ2-7|TRBV18
CASSPDYSGGAFEQYF
>-|TRBJ2-1|TRBV5-1
CASSLGTGGGEQFF
>once|TRBJ2-7|TRBV21-1
CASSDPTEGEGPGYEQYF
>-|TRBJ1-1|TRBV13
CASRDRGESNTEAFF
>-|TRBJ2-1|TRBV19
CASSTSGTTLGGNEQFF
>-|TRBJ1-1|TRBV6-1
CASSDGGNTEAFF
>-|TRBJ2-1|TRBV2
CASKVSGGPVGEQFF
>-|TRBJ2-1|TRBV30
CAWTLPLGTSGGSIRNEQFF
>-|TRBJ1-2|TRBV19
CASSSSYRGFYGYTF
>-|TRBJ2-7|TRBV9
CASSEGQGYGEQYF
>-|TRBJ1-3|TRBV7-9
CASSLLGQRSGNTIYF
>-|TRBJ2-1|TRBV30
CAWSGGLSSYNEQFF
>-|TRBJ2-7|TRBV6-6
CASSNPEREEYYEQYF
>-|TRBJ2-5|TRBV18
CASSAGQETQYF
>-|TRBJ2-3|TRBV6-6
CASSGTAHQYF
>-|TRBJ2-1|TRBV7-9
CASSPHHSGGVNEQFF
>once|TRBJ2-3|TRBV6-1
CASSETRDRRQTDTQYF
>few|TRBJ1-5|TRBV10-3
CAISDQGMYNQPQHF
>-|TRBJ2-3|TRBV5-6
CASSLGAGASTDTQYF
>few|TRBJ2-3|TRBV5-4
CASSAQTSGGGHTQYF
>-|TRBJ2-1|TRBV28
CASTGPRDRGLREQFF
>-|TRBJ1-2|TRBV6-1
CASSSDPTGGYGYTF
>-|TRBJ2-5|TRBV2
CASSARDRSQETQYF
>-|TRBJ1-1|TRBV27
CASSLSGTSEAFF
>-|TRBJ2-3|TRBV9
CASSVGIRTSGADTQYF
>-|TRBJ2-3|TRBV27
CASSFDGELAGATDTQYF
>once|TRBJ1-4|TRBV9
CASSRGGQGDEKLFF
>-|TRBJ2-2|TRBV15
CATSRDQGRAGELFF
>-|TRBJ1-2|TRBV9
CASSVGIAPSGYGYTF
>-|TRBJ1-1|TRBV5-1
CASSEESEAFF
>-|TRBJ2-7|TRBV2
CASSLTLFIIDVAHEQYF